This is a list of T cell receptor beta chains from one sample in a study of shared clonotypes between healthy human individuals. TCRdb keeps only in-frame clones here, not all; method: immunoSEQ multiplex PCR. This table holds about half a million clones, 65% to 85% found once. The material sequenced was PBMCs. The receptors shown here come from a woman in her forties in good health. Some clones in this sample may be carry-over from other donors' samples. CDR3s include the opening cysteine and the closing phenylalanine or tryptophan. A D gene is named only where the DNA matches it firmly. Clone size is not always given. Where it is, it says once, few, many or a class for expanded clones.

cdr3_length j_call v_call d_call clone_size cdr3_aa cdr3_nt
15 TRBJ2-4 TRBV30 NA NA CAWSVRGAVKNIQYF TGTGCCTGGAGTGTACGGGGAGCGGTCAAAAACATTCAGTACTTC
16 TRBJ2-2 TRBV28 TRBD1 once CASSSETGQNTGELFF TGTGCCAGCAGTTCGGAGACAGGGCAGAACACCGGGGAGCTGTTTTTT
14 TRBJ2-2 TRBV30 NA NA CAWTDTPNTGELFF TGTGCCTGGACCGACACCCCGAACACCGGGGAGCTGTTTTTT
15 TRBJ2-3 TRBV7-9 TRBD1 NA CASSSGTGGTDTQYF TGTGCCAGCAGCTCCGGGACAGGAGGCACAGATACGCAGTATTTT
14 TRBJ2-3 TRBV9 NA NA CASSVASVTDTQYF TGTGCCAGCAGCGTAGCAAGCGTCACAGATACGCAGTATTTT
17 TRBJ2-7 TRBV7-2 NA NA CASSRGVVPPGLDEQYF TGTGCCAGCAGCAGAGGGGTGGTTCCCCCTGGGTTGGACGAGCAGTACTTC
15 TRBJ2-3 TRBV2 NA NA CAASRERASTDTQYF TGTGCCGCCAGCAGGGAGCGGGCTAGCACAGATACGCAGTATTTT
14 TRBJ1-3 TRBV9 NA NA CASSVGGAGNTIYF TGTGCCAGCAGCGTAGGAGGGGCTGGAAACACCATATATTTT
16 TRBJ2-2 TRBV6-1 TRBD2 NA CASSGAAGADTGELFF TGTGCCAGCAGTGGGGCAGCGGGAGCCGACACCGGGGAGCTGTTTTTT
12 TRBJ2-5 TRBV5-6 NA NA CASSLAIETQYF TGTGCCAGCAGCTTAGCGATCGAGACCCAGTACTTC
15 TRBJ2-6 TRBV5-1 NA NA CASSPRVVGANVLTF TGCGCCAGCAGTCCCAGGGTCGTTGGGGCCAACGTCCTGACTTTC
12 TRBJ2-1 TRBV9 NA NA CASSPSGREQFF TGTGCCAGCAGCCCATCCGGGAGAGAGCAGTTCTTC
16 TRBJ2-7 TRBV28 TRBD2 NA CASSLTGTSGGYEQYF TGTGCCAGCAGCCTAACCGGGACTAGCGGGGGCTACGAGCAGTACTTC
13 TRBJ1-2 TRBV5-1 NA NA CASSLVPGQGYTF TGCGCCAGCAGCTTGGTCCCAGGGCAAGGCTACACCTTC
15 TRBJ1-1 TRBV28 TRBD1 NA CASSFHGTGNTEAFF TGTGCCAGCAGTTTCCACGGGACAGGGAACACTGAAGCTTTCTTT
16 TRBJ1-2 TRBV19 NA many CASSIRGRLLFHGYTF TGTGCCAGTAGTATCAGGGGTCGGCTCCTTTTTCATGGCTACACCTTC
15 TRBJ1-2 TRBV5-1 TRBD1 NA CASSLATRGPYGYTF TGCGCCAGCAGCTTGGCTACCAGGGGGCCCTATGGCTACACCTTC
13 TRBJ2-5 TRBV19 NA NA CASSISRMETQYF TGTGCCAGTAGTATATCTAGGATGGAGACCCAGTACTTC
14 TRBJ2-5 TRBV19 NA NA CASSSPGLLETQYF TGTGCCAGTAGCAGCCCCGGACTATTAGAGACCCAGTACTTC
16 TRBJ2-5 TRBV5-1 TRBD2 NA CASSSGGIPPGETQYF TGCGCCAGCAGCTCCGGGGGGATCCCCCCAGGGGAGACCCAGTACTTC
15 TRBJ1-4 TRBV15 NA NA CATSRARGTNEKLFF TGTGCCACCAGCAGAGCGCGGGGGACGAATGAAAAACTGTTTTTT
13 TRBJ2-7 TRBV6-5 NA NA CASSEWQTYEQYF TGTGCCAGCAGTGAATGGCAGACCTACGAGCAGTACTTC
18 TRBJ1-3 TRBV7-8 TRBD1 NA CASSLILTPGQRGNTIYF TGTGCCAGCAGCTTGATTCTTACCCCGGGACAGCGAGGAAACACCATATATTTT
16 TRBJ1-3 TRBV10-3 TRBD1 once CAISESGQGSGNTIYF TGTGCCATCAGTGAGTCGGGACAGGGGTCTGGAAACACCATATATTTT
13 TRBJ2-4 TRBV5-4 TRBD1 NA CASSLQGANIQYF TGTGCCAGCAGCTTGCAGGGGGCGAACATTCAGTACTTC
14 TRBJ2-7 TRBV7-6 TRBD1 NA CASSLGDRVYEQYF TGTGCCAGCAGCTTAGGTGACAGGGTATACGAGCAGTACTTC
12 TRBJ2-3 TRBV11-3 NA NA CASSVHTDTQYF TGTGCCAGCAGCGTACACACAGATACGCAGTATTTT
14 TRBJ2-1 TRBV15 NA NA CATSGEVSYNEQFF TGTGCCACCAGCGGAGAGGTCTCCTACAATGAGCAGTTCTTC
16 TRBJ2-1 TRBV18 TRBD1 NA CASSPPYGTGGNEQFF TGTGCCAGCTCACCACCGTACGGGACAGGTGGTAATGAGCAGTTCTTC
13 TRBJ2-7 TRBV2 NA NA CASGSGVPYEQYF TGTGCCAGCGGCAGCGGTGTCCCCTACGAGCAGTACTTC
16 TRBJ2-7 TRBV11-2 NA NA CASSLVGSPYSYEQYF TGTGCCAGCAGCTTAGTAGGTAGTCCTTACTCCTACGAGCAGTACTTC
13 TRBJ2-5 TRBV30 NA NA CAWSPRGQETQYF TGTGCCTGGTCCCCCCGGGGTCAAGAGACCCAGTACTTC
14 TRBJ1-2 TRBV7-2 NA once CASSLFRAAYGYTF TGTGCCAGCAGCTTATTTCGGGCGGCCTATGGCTACACCTTC
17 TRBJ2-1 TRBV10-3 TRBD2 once CAISERGSGRGYNEQFF TGTGCCATCAGTGAGAGGGGTAGCGGGAGGGGATACAATGAGCAGTTCTTC
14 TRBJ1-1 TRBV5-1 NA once CASSSPAGGTEAFF TGCGCCAGCAGCTCGCCGGCAGGCGGCACTGAAGCTTTCTTT
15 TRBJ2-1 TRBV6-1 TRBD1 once CASRATGTDSDEQFF TGTGCCAGCAGAGCGACCGGGACAGATAGCGATGAGCAGTTCTTC
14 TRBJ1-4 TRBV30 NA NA CAWNRRGMVEKLFF TGTGCCTGGAACCGCCGCGGGATGGTTGAAAAACTGTTTTTT
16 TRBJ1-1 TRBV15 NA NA CATSRAGGTVNTEAFF TGTGCCACCAGCAGAGCGGGGGGGACTGTGAACACTGAAGCTTTCTTT
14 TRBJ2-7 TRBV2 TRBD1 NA CASRGQANSYEQYF TGTGCCAGCAGGGGACAGGCAAACTCCTACGAGCAGTACTTC
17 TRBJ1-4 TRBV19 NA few CASSLIATGATNEKLFF TGTGCCAGTAGTCTCATCGCCACGGGCGCAACTAATGAAAAACTGTTTTTT
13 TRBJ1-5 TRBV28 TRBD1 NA CASIPGQGGPQHF TGTGCCAGCATCCCGGGACAGGGCGGGCCCCAGCATTTT
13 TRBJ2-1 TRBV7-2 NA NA CASSSPDTNEQFF TGTGCCAGCAGCTCCCCGGACACAAATGAGCAGTTCTTC
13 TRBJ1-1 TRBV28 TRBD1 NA CASVQGGGYEAFF TGTGCCAGCGTCCAGGGGGGGGGTTATGAAGCTTTCTTT
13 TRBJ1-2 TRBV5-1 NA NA CASSARTAYGYTF TGCGCCAGCAGCGCCCGGACAGCTTATGGCTACACCTTC
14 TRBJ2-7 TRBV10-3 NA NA CAISETTDSYEQYF TGTGCCATCAGTGAGACGACCGACTCCTACGAGCAGTACTTC